This T cell receptor beta chain came from a study of Ad26.COV2.S vaccination and SARS-CoV-2 variants. Across the study: Recipients of Ad26.COV2.S got it intramuscularly, once or twice 56 days apart.

V lost 5 bases and J 2 bases, leaving 13 bases between the germline ends. The length of the CDR3 is 15 residues. Germline values: CDR1 SNHLY, CDR2 FYNNEI. Study-level points and caveats: Placebo recipients and vaccine recipients were similar in non-spike TCR breadth. Compared with placebo recipients, vaccine recipients had higher spike-specific TCR breadth.

In the case of this clone: Its antigen is unknown.

Data came from immunoSEQ multiplex PCR; TCRdb stores just in-frame clones and leaves some out. Among about 350,000 clones, 86% were seen once, and the ten largest hold approximately 12%. Noted treatment: over 15 received Ad26.COV2.S at low or high dose, single or two shots; a few received placebo; per-sample allocation not given. All samples were drawn on day 63, counting from the first vaccine or placebo injection. V usage is TRBV2 and J usage is TRBJ1-5; a possible D gene is TRBD1 (5 bases). Specimen: peripheral blood, collected in a trial of Ad26.COV2.S vaccine versus placebo. This receptor was obtained from a person aged 18-60 years who received the Ad26.COV2.S COVID-19 vaccine or a placebo. DNA of the CDR3: TGTGCCAGCAGTCGAGAGGGAGGGGGCAATCAGCCCCAGCATTTT. Its protein product is CASSREGGGNQPQHF.